One and the same sample provided the 29 T cell receptor beta chains below, sequenced in a study of human T cells and chemical hapten exposure. As to time point: pre-sensitization, week 0. Specified treatment: therapeutic diphenylcyclopropenone sensitization with weekly scalp DPC. TCRdb reanalysed the RACE reads using MiXCR and keeps one entry per CDR3 protein. The sample comprises roughly 250,000 distinct CDR3 sequences, about 9% of which are singletons, and 2% to 3% rests with the top ten. The sample in question was whole blood, obtained in connection with sensitization to the hapten diphenylcyclopropenone (DPC). The receptor set was obtained from a woman aged 35 to 49 with alopecia areata. Some clones in this sample may be carry-over from other donors' samples.

This clonotype has only a few counts. The chain joins TRBV7-2 to TRBJ2-7; D may match TRBD1 or TRBD2 (5 bases each). CDR3 length: 14 residues. Germline CDR1 and CDR2: SGHTA and FQGNSA. The V and J ends lost 4 bases and 0 bases respectively, with 10 bases between them. DNA for the CDR3: TGTGCCAGCAGCTCTAGGGGAGCCTCCTACGAGCAGTACTTC. Its translation is CASSSRGASYEQYF.

V and J are TRBV6-2 or TRBV6-3 and TRBJ2-3, with a possible D match to TRBD2 (5 bases). CDR1 is MNHEY, CDR2 SVGEGT, per germline. Trimming removed 6 bases at V and 1 base at J, with 17 bases between. The CDR3 sequence is 16 residues long. The chain's CDR3 is CASRGGPTAGTDTQYF. For the CDR3, the DNA is TGTGCCAGCAGAGGCGGGCCCACGGCTGGCACAGATACGCAGTATTTT.

A remark on this clonotype: A junction boundary mismatches the germline segment, possibly from a read error. The J gene is TRBJ2-1, the V gene TRBV29-1; 11 bases line up with TRBD2. The CDR3 covers 14 residues. Germline CDR1 and CDR2: SQVTM and ANQGSEA. Here the CDR3 DNA reads TGCGGCGTCGGGGGACTAGCGGCGAGCAGTGAGCAGTTCTTC. This encodes CGVGGLAASSEQFF.

The CDR3 is CASRPTGGAGYTF. The CDR3 nucleotides read TGTGCCAGCAGGCCCACAGGGGGAGCTGGCTACACCTTC. The V call is TRBV12-3 or TRBV12-4, the J call TRBJ1-2; 8 positions match TRBD1. There are 13 residues in the CDR3. V dropped 6 bases and J dropped 7; count of bases not matched to a gene: 7.

The table lists this clonotype with a few counts. The chain joins TRBV6-5 to TRBJ1-2; D unclear. The germline V gene encodes CDR1 MNHEY and CDR2 SVGAGI. The CDR3 runs to 15 residues. The V and J ends lost 2 bases and 7 bases respectively, with 17 bases between them. CDR3 residues: CASSYDGRKPSGYTF. Written as DNA, the CDR3 is TGTGCCAGCAGTTACGACGGCCGGAAGCCAAGTGGCTACACCTTC.

This clonotype was seen a handful of times. The CDR3 bases are TGCAGTGCCCTGTTTGGGGGACCGAACACTGAAGCTTTCTTT. Translation gives CSALFGGPNTEAFF. This chain connects TRBV20-1 to TRBJ1-1; D is possibly TRBD1 (5 bases). The CDR3 runs to 14 residues. Germline V lookup: CDR1 DFQATT, CDR2 SNEGSKA (reference sequence). V was trimmed by 6 bases and J by 1 base, leaving 15 bases between them.

This clonotype has only a few counts. The gene calls are TRBV7-9 and TRBJ2-5; maybe TRBD2 (6 bases). The CDR3 sequence is 15 residues long. V gave up 1 base and J gave up 4 bases, with 13 bases separating them. Germline V gene data show CDR1 as SEHNR and CDR2 as FQNEAQ (reference sequence). The CDR3 sequence: CASSLVGGTGETQYF. As DNA, the CDR3 is TGTGCCAGCAGCTTAGTCGGTGGGACTGGAGAGACCCAGTACTTC.

The chain combines TRBV4-3 with TRBJ1-4, with a tentative D call TRBD1 (6 bases). Looked up from germline, CDR1 is LGHNA and CDR2 is YSLEER. V lost 0 bases and J lost 5, with 13 bases in between. There are 16 residues in the CDR3. CDR3 sequence reads: CASSQDQAQGNEKLFF. For the CDR3, the DNA is TGCGCCAGCAGCCAAGATCAGGCCCAGGGGAATGAAAAACTGTTTTTT.

This clonotype was detected only a few times. The rearrangement joins TRBV12-3 or TRBV12-4 to TRBJ1-6; 10 bases agree with TRBD1. The CDR3 loop spans 14 amino acids. Unmatched junction bases numbered 6, after V lost 5 bases and J lost 11 bases. CDR3: CASSDGQGDTPLHF. The CDR3 bases are TGTGCCAGCAGTGACGGACAGGGGGATACACCCCTCCACTTT.

This clonotype was seen only a few times. The rearrangement uses TRBV15 and TRBJ2-5, with D possibly being TRBD1 or TRBD2 (5 bases each). This CDR3 has 16 residues. Trimming stripped 1 base from V and 7 bases from J, with 19 bases between. Germline CDR1 and CDR2: LNHNV and YYDKDF (reference sequence). As DNA, the CDR3 is TGTGCCACCAGCAGAGTACCGGGGCCCAATTCAGGGACCCAGTACTTC. It encodes CATSRVPGPNSGTQYF.

The chain combines TRBV5-1 with TRBJ2-3; the D gene could be TRBD1 or TRBD2 (5 bases each). From germline, CDR1 is SGHRS and CDR2 YFSETQ. This CDR3 spans 16 amino acids. The V and J ends lost 0 bases and 3 bases respectively, with 14 bases between them. The DNA for the CDR3 is TGCGCCAGCAGCTTGGCGGCCAGGGAGAGGACAGATACGCAGTATTTT. Amino acid sequence: CASSLAARERTDTQYF.

The V and J genes are TRBV10-3 and TRBJ2-7, with D uncertain. The CDR3 length is 13 residues. V gave up 4 bases and J gave up 5 bases, with 12 bases separating them. Germline CDR1 reads ENHRY; CDR2 reads SYGVKD. CDR3 protein: CAISGKGSDEQYF. The CDR3 nucleotides are TGTGCCATCAGTGGAAAAGGGTCCGACGAGCAGTACTTC.

Here the CDR3 reads CASSLDWDRGGDAFF. CDR3 nucleotides: TGTGCCAGCAGCTTAGATTGGGACAGGGGTGGTGATGCTTTCTTT. V usage is TRBV7-2 and J usage is TRBJ1-1; TRBD1 matches at 10 bases. The germline gives CDR1 SGHTA, CDR2 FQGNSA. This CDR3 spans 15 amino acids. Germline trimming cut 1 base from V and 11 bases from J; bases unmatched to any gene: 10.

This clonotype has ten or more counts. The chain recombines TRBV12-3 or TRBV12-4 with TRBJ1-1; TRBD1 is a possible D gene (6 bases). Trimming left V 5 bases short and J 5 bases short, with 9 bases between. This CDR3 region has 12 residues. Here the CDR3 reads CASSAQGTEAFF. The CDR3 bases are TGTGCCAGCAGTGCCCAGGGGACTGAAGCTTTCTTT.

This clonotype showed up just a few times. The chain is built from TRBV11-2 and TRBJ2-3; D is ambiguous. Germline V lookup: CDR1 SGHAT, CDR2 FQNNGV. The CDR3 is 14 amino acids. Deletions cut 1 base from V and 4 bases from J, with 9 bases between. The CDR3 here is CASSLVIAADTQYF. CDR3 bases: TGTGCCAGCAGCTTAGTGATAGCTGCAGATACGCAGTATTTT.

In its sample, this clonotype was seen many times. J is TRBJ2-1 and V is TRBV7-9; TRBD2 agrees at 7 bases. V lost 2 bases, J lost 5 bases, and 6 bases stayed unmatched. This CDR3 has 15 amino acids. Per germline, CDR1 SEHNR and CDR2 FQNEAQ (reference sequence). CDR3: CASSLMSGTNNEQFF. Written as DNA, the CDR3 is TGTGCCAGCAGCTTAATGTCCGGGACTAACAATGAGCAGTTCTTC.

The rearrangement uses TRBV6-2 or TRBV6-3 and TRBJ1-1; D is possibly TRBD1 (5 bases). V gave up 2 bases and J gave up 4 bases, with 8 bases separating them. The CDR3 loop spans 13 amino acids. CDR1 and CDR2 (germline): MNHEY, SVGEGT. The DNA for the CDR3 is TGTGCCAGCAGTTACGATGGGGGCACTGAAGCTTTCTTT. Encoded protein: CASSYDGGTEAFF.

The sample holds many counts of this clonotype. CDR3 DNA: TGTGCCAGCAGCCGATGGACTAGCGGGAGAGGAGCGGAGACCCAGTACTTC. Its protein is CASSRWTSGRGAETQYF. V usage is TRBV3-1 and J usage is TRBJ2-5, with TRBD2 matching over 13 bases. Germline-derived CDR1 and CDR2 are LGHDT and YNNKEL (reference sequence). Unmatched junction bases numbered 10, after V lost 4 bases and J lost 5 bases. There are 17 residues in the CDR3.

This clonotype showed up just a few times. The chain carries TRBV4-2 and TRBJ1-5; no definite D call. The germline V and J ends were trimmed by 0 bases and 9 bases, with 9 bases remaining between them. This CDR3 spans 13 amino acids. Germline values: CDR1 LGHNA, CDR2 YNFKEQ. DNA for the CDR3: TGTGCCAGCAGCCAAGATGGAGTGGGGCCCCAGCATTTT. It specifies CASSQDGVGPQHF.

This clonotype occurred a few times. The chain has TRBV4-2 and TRBJ1-1; TRBD1 aligns across 9 bases. V trimming: 4 bases; J trimming: 6 bases; junction bases outside the gene matches: 15. The germline gives CDR1 LGHNA, CDR2 YNFKEQ. The CDR3 spans 17 residues. The CDR3: CASSRDPGQGYFAEAFF. The CDR3, as DNA: TGTGCCAGCAGCCGAGACCCGGGACAGGGTTATTTCGCTGAAGCTTTCTTT.

This clonotype was seen a few times. This chain uses TRBV5-1 with TRBJ2-5; D not resolved. CDR3 length equals 14 residues. V was pared by 3 bases and J by 2 bases, with 11 bases between. CDR1 is SGHRS, CDR2 YFSETQ, per germline. The CDR3 loop reads CASSSGPLQETQYF. CDR3 sequence (DNA): TGCGCCAGCAGCTCAGGACCGCTACAAGAGACCCAGTACTTC.

This clonotype was seen more than once but under ten times. The germline gene is not matched at one end of the junction; a read error may be the cause. The V gene is TRBV7-9, the J gene TRBJ2-6; D is unresolved. The CDR3 consists of 13 residues. Looked up from germline, CDR1 is SEHNR and CDR2 is FQNEAQ (reference sequence). CDR3 coding DNA: TGTGCCGGCAGGCTCTCTGGGGCCAACGTCCTGACTTTC. Its protein is CAGRLSGANVLTF.

This clonotype was counted at least ten times. The gene calls are TRBV5-1 and TRBJ2-1; maybe TRBD2 (5 bases). Germline assignment: CDR1 SGHRS and CDR2 YFSETQ. The V and J ends lost 0 bases and 0 bases respectively, with 7 bases between them. The CDR3 extends over 15 amino acids. The CDR3 loop is CASSLGESSYNEQFF. DNA for the CDR3: TGCGCCAGCAGCTTGGGGGAGAGCTCCTACAATGAGCAGTTCTTC.

In this sample, this clonotype turned up many times. The genes are TRBV10-3 and TRBJ1-5, with D possibly matching TRBD1 (5 bases). Deletions cut 3 bases from V and 7 bases from J, with 7 bases between. Germline CDR1 reads ENHRY; CDR2 reads SYGVKD. This CDR3 has 12 amino acids. CDR3 protein: CAISDGGQPQHF. In DNA, the CDR3 is TGTGCCATCAGTGACGGGGGACAGCCCCAGCATTTT.

The J gene is TRBJ2-5, the V gene TRBV2, with a weak D call TRBD2 (6 bases). CDR1 and CDR2 from the germline V gene are SNHLY and FYNNEI. This CDR3 contains 15 residues. Trimming pared 5 bases from V and 2 bases from J, leaving 15 bases between. CDR3 amino acids: CASSTPSEKQETQYF. As DNA, the CDR3 is TGTGCCAGCAGTACCCCTAGCGAAAAGCAAGAGACCCAGTACTTC. Using reference TRBV2 and TRBJ2-5 for the parts outside the CDR3, the full variable domain is EPEVTQTPSHQVTQMGQEVILRCVPISNHLYFYWYRQILGQKVEFLVSFYNNEISEKSEIFDDQFSVERPDGSNFTLKIRSTKLEDSAMYFCASSTPSEKQETQYFGPGTRLLVL.

J is TRBJ2-3 and V is TRBV28; D unclear. This CDR3 is built from 16 residues. Looked up from germline, CDR1 is MDHEN and CDR2 is SYDVKM. V dropped 6 bases and J dropped 2 bases, with 18 bases sitting between them. The CDR3 spells CASSPTDTVDTDTQYF. For the CDR3, the DNA is TGTGCCAGCAGCCCAACTGACACCGTAGACACAGATACGCAGTATTTT. Full variable domain (missing parts from reference TRBV28 and TRBJ2-3): DVKVTQSSRYLVKRTGEKVFLECVQDMDHENMFWYRQDPGLGLRLIYFSYDVKMKEKGDIPEGYSVSREKKERFSLILESASTNQTSMYLCASSPTDTVDTDTQYFGPGTRLTVL.

This chain connects TRBV12-3 or TRBV12-4 to TRBJ1-6; D remains ambiguous. The CDR3 spans 14 residues. Trimming left V 7 bases short and J 7 bases short, with 14 bases between. The CDR3 region is CASTQTPGNSPLHF. For the CDR3, the DNA is TGTGCCAGCACCCAAACTCCGGGAAATTCACCCCTCCACTTT.

CDR3 bases: TGTGCCAGCAGCCAAGGTCAGACATGGGGGGACATTCAGTACTTC. Residues: CASSQGQTWGDIQYF. This chain uses TRBV3-1 with TRBJ2-4; a possible D gene is TRBD2 (6 bases). V was pared by 1 base and J by 8 bases, with 15 bases between. Germline assignment: CDR1 LGHDT and CDR2 YNNKEL (reference sequence). This CDR3 has 15 amino acids.

V is TRBV18 and J is TRBJ1-5, with TRBD1 matching over 8 bases. Germline CDR1 KGHSH, CDR2 LQKENI. After removal of 5 bases from V and 7 bases from J, the junction contained 10 bases not matched to a gene. The length of the CDR3 is 15 residues. Written as DNA, the CDR3 is TGTGCCAGCTCAACCGGACAGGGTGGATACCAGCCCCAGCATTTT. Amino acids: CASSTGQGGYQPQHF.